Following are 21 T cell receptor beta chains from one sample sequenced in a study of monozygotic twins with inflammatory bowel disease. TCRdb reprocessed the 5' RACE reads and keeps a single row for each CDR3 protein, giving no DNA. The sample table sets out fewer than 350,000 distinct CDR3 sequences. Input material: blood. All receptors come from a human donor with ulcerative colitis or Crohn's disease, or a healthy co-twin of an affected twin (not recorded which).

This chain links TRBV5-1 with TRBJ1-5; TCRdb indicates TRBD1, and absent DNA this call remains unverified. Germline CDR1 SGHRS, CDR2 YFSETQ. The CDR3 covers 18 residues. The CDR3 region is CASRYRSTFRGTNQPQHF.

The chain uses TRBV5-4 and TRBJ2-1; TCRdb picks TRBD2, but there is no DNA to check that call. CDR1 and CDR2 from the germline V gene are SGHNT and YYREEE (reference sequence). The CDR3 is 16 residues long. CDR3 region: CASSLESGRAGNEQFF. The full variable domain, rest sourced from reference TRBV5-4 and TRBJ2-1, is ETGVTQSPTHLIKTRGQQVTLRCSSQSGHNTVSWYQQALGQGPQFIFQYYREEENGRGNFPPRFSGLQFPNYSSELNVNALELDDSALYLCASSLESGRAGNEQFFGPGTRLTVL.

This chain links TRBV20-1 with TRBJ1-1; TCRdb outputs TRBD1, but without DNA this stays unchecked. The CDR3 consists of 14 residues. The germline V gene has CDR1 DFQATT and CDR2 SNEGSKA (reference sequence). CDR3 sequence: CSARAQGGASEAFF.

The chain recombines TRBV5-4 with TRBJ2-3. The CDR3 is made up of 16 amino acids. Germline CDR1 and CDR2: SGHNT and YYREEE (reference sequence). The CDR3 loop is CASSLEPRDFTDTQYF.

The rearrangement joins TRBV5-1 to TRBJ2-7; TCRdb outputs TRBD2, but without DNA this stays unchecked. CDR3 length: 17 residues. Per the germline V gene, CDR1 is SGHRS and CDR2 is YFSETQ. CDR3 region: CASSLIPSGGSPYEQYF.

The chain carries TRBV29-1 and TRBJ2-4. The CDR3 has 14 amino acids. Looked up from germline, CDR1 is SQVTM and CDR2 is ANQGSEA. CDR3 sequence reads: CSVERLLAKNIQYF.

The V call is TRBV15, the J call TRBJ2-7. Germline CDR1 reads LNHNV; CDR2 reads YYDKDF (reference sequence). This CDR3 region has 17 residues. The CDR3 region is CATSRDLGGNKLYEQYF. The full variable domain, its missing parts supplied by reference TRBV15 and TRBJ2-7, is DAMVIQNPRYQVTQFGKPVTLSCSQTLNHNVMYWYQQKSSQAPKLLFHYYDKDFNNEADTPDNFQSRRPNTSFCFLDIRSPGLGDTAMYLCATSRDLGGNKLYEQYFGPGTRLTVT.

The V call is TRBV7-9, the J call TRBJ2-1; TCRdb's assignment of TRBD2 cannot be checked, as there is no DNA. The CDR3 sequence is 16 residues long. Germline V gives CDR1 SEHNR, CDR2 FQNEAQ (reference sequence). The CDR3 is CASSLTAGRLNNEQFF.

The V call is TRBV19, the J call TRBJ1-1; TCRdb calls TRBD1, which cannot be checked without DNA. The CDR3 contains 13 residues. CDR1 and CDR2 from the germline V gene are LNHDA and SQIVND (reference sequence). The CDR3 sequence: CASSTGMNTEAFF.

The gene calls are TRBV7-2 and TRBJ1-1; TCRdb lists TRBD1, though no DNA is available to test this call. In germline, CDR1 is SGHTA, CDR2 FQGNSA. The CDR3 spans 14 residues. The CDR3 spells CASRAGTGGTEAFF.

The chain is built from TRBV12-3 or TRBV12-4 and TRBJ2-2. This CDR3 is 15 amino acids long. This chain's CDR3 is CASSFRRSNTGELFF.

This chain links TRBV20-1 with TRBJ2-1; TCRdb indicates TRBD2, and absent DNA this call remains unverified. Per the germline V gene, CDR1 is DFQATT and CDR2 is SNEGSKA (reference sequence). This CDR3 is 16 amino acids long. CDR3 residues: CSARCWREASYNEQFF.

This chain links TRBV5-4 with TRBJ2-1; TCRdb selects TRBD2, and the lack of DNA leaves this call unchecked. This CDR3 has 14 residues. Germline V CDR1 and CDR2: SGHNT, YYREEE (reference sequence). Here the CDR3 reads CASSLAAEGGEQFF.

The chain recombines TRBV27 with TRBJ2-7. There are 16 residues in the CDR3. Germline loops: CDR1 MNHEY, CDR2 SMNVEV (reference sequence). The CDR3 loop reads CASSLRSGREPYEQYF.

The chain links TRBV5-5 to TRBJ2-7; TCRdb proposes TRBD2, but this gene call is untestable without DNA. The CDR3 runs to 16 residues. CDR1 and CDR2 from the germline V gene are SGHKS and YYEKEE (reference sequence). The chain's CDR3 is CASSGGGGWDPYEQYF.

The chain is built from TRBV7-8 and TRBJ2-7; lacking DNA, the TRBD1 call made by TCRdb goes unchecked. The CDR3 has 15 amino acids. In germline, CDR1 is SGHVS, CDR2 FQNEAQ. This chain's CDR3 is CASSLVLSGEMSQYF.

The V and J genes are TRBV20-1 and TRBJ1-1; TCRdb proposes TRBD1, but this gene call is untestable without DNA. The CDR3 runs 14 residues. CDR1 is DFQATT, CDR2 SNEGSKA, per germline (reference sequence). The CDR3 reads CSAREVRGWTEAFF.

V usage is TRBV5-1 and J usage is TRBJ2-1; lacking DNA, the TRBD2 call made by TCRdb goes unchecked. The length of the CDR3 is 17 residues. Germline CDR1 SGHRS, CDR2 YFSETQ. CDR3 residues: CASSFLMTSGSPNEQFF.

The chain couples TRBV11-1 to TRBJ1-2; TCRdb outputs TRBD1, but without DNA this stays unchecked. CDR1 is SGHAT and CDR2 is FQDESV in the germline V gene (reference sequence). This CDR3 region has 19 residues. CDR3: CASSLALGQGRGPSYGYTF.

V usage is TRBV7-9 and J usage is TRBJ2-7; TCRdb proposes TRBD2, but this gene call is untestable without DNA. The CDR3 totals 15 residues. The germline CDR1 and CDR2 sequences are SEHNR and FQNEAQ (reference sequence). This chain's CDR3 is CASSLPRSPSYEQYF.

The chain has TRBV5-1 and TRBJ2-5; the D call from TCRdb, TRBD1, cannot be confirmed without DNA. The CDR3 loop spans 14 amino acids. Germline values: CDR1 SGHRS, CDR2 YFSETQ. The CDR3 protein is CASSFSGGDGTQYF.